These 18 T cell receptor beta chains originate from one sample sequenced in a study of T cells in Graves' hyperthyroidism and ophthalmopathy. Amplified regions were TCR beta CDR3 sequences from RNA transcripts. HTBI primers drove first-round RT-PCR of the TCR CDR3. TCRdb passed the multiplex PCR reads through MiXCR, listing each CDR3 protein once. The table shows about 400,000 distinct CDR3 sequences, with 14% to 15% occurring only once. Material: blood. The receptors here all came from a woman in her twenties or thirties with Graves' hyperthyroidism.

The V and J genes are TRBV28 and TRBJ2-1, with a weak D call TRBD2 (7 bases). V was trimmed by 11 bases and J by 8 bases, leaving 22 bases between them. Germline V gives CDR1 MDHEN, CDR2 SYDVKM. This CDR3 region has 14 residues. The CDR3 DNA is TGTGCCGGGTCCTCGAGCGGGACAATCGATGAGCAGTTCTTC. As protein: CAGSSSGTIDEQFF.

This clonotype was seen many times. The J gene is TRBJ2-3, the V gene TRBV5-1; D uncertain. The CDR3 length is 14 residues. The germline gives CDR1 SGHRS, CDR2 YFSETQ. V shed 2 bases and J shed 2 bases, with 9 bases lying between them. CDR3 DNA sequence: TGCGCCAGCAGCTTCGGCGGAACCACAGATACGCAGTATTTT. Protein: CASSFGGTTDTQYF. Combining the CDR3 with reference TRBV5-1 and TRBJ2-3 gives the whole variable domain KAGVTQTPRYLIKTRGQQVTLSCSPISGHRSVSWYQQTPGQGLQFLFEYFSETQRNKGNFPGRFSGRQFSNSRSEMNVSTLELGDSALYLCASSFGGTTDTQYFGPGTRLTVL.

V and J are TRBV28 and TRBJ1-4; no definite D call. The germline CDR1 and CDR2 sequences are MDHEN and SYDVKM. Trimming shortened V by 8 bases and J by 6 bases, and 13 bases separated the two germline ends. This CDR3 comprises 13 residues. For the CDR3, the DNA is TGTGCCAGCGTTGCGGCAGATGATGAAAAACTGTTTTTT. It codes for CASVAADDEKLFF.

A few counts support this clonotype. CDR3: CAATRQGGYEQYF. DNA of the CDR3: TGTGCCGCCACCAGGCAGGGGGGCTACGAGCAGTACTTC. The V and J genes are TRBV10-3 and TRBJ2-7; perhaps TRBD1 as D (7 bases). CDR1 and CDR2 from the germline V gene are ENHRY and SYGVKD. The CDR3 covers 13 residues. V lost 11 bases to trimming and J lost 3 bases, with 17 bases between them.

This clonotype was seen many times. The chain joins TRBV18 to TRBJ1-2; unclear D gene. This CDR3 spans 13 amino acids. Trimming removed 3 bases at V and 4 bases at J, with 9 bases between. Germline CDR1 reads KGHSH; CDR2 reads LQKENI. This chain's CDR3 is CASSPDSLYGYTF. In nucleotides, the CDR3 is TGTGCCAGCTCACCGGACTCTCTCTATGGCTACACCTTC.

This clonotype was seen repeatedly, ten times or more. Here the CDR3 DNA reads TGCAGTGCTAAGGCGGTTCTCTCCTACAATGAGCAGTTCTTC. This encodes CSAKAVLSYNEQFF. The rearrangement links TRBV20-1 to TRBJ2-1; D not certain. The CDR3 length is 14 residues. Trimming cost V 4 bases and J 0 bases, with 10 bases left between them. CDR1 and CDR2 (germline): DFQATT, SNEGSKA (reference sequence).

V usage is TRBV7-8 and J usage is TRBJ2-5; tentatively, D is TRBD2 (5 bases). Germline lookup yields CDR1 SGHVS and CDR2 FQNEAQ. Trimming removed 6 bases from V and 2 bases from J, with 13 bases in between. The CDR3 sequence is 14 residues long. This CDR3 reads CASSEGVGQETQYF. The CDR3 DNA reads as TGTGCCAGCAGTGAGGGAGTCGGTCAAGAGACCCAGTACTTC.

This clonotype was seen at least ten times. The chain joins TRBV2 to TRBJ2-5; possible D gene TRBD1, 5 bases. V dropped 2 bases and J dropped 5 bases, with 9 bases sitting between them. Germline V CDR1 and CDR2: SNHLY, FYNNEI. The CDR3 spans 13 residues. The CDR3: CASSEQGSETQYF. The DNA of the CDR3 is TGTGCCAGCAGTGAACAGGGATCCGAGACCCAGTACTTC.

The chain links TRBV14 to TRBJ2-1; D is uncertain. Germline V gene data show CDR1 as SGHDN and CDR2 as FVKESK. Trimming left V 0 bases short and J 12 bases short, with 12 bases between. There are 13 residues in the CDR3. The CDR3 spells CASSQDRGGRQFF. CDR3 sequence (DNA): TGTGCCAGCAGCCAAGATCGAGGCGGTCGGCAGTTCTTC.

This clonotype was counted many times. V is TRBV18 and J is TRBJ2-7, with unresolved D. There are 13 residues in the CDR3. Trimming removed 1 base at V and 6 bases at J, with 10 bases between. The germline V gene encodes CDR1 KGHSH and CDR2 LQKENI. Here the CDR3 reads CASSPLSGVEQYF. The CDR3 coding sequence is TGTGCCAGCTCACCACTTAGTGGTGTCGAGCAGTACTTC.

There are many counts of this clonotype. The J gene is TRBJ2-2, the V gene TRBV12-3 or TRBV12-4; weak D call: TRBD1 (5 bases). The CDR3 consists of 13 residues. The germline V and J ends were trimmed by 6 bases and 6 bases, with 11 bases remaining between them. The DNA for the CDR3 is TGTGCCAGCAGCTCAGGGTCGTCCGGGGAGCTGTTTTTT. As protein: CASSSGSSGELFF.

The chain joins TRBV18 to TRBJ1-5, with D tentatively TRBD1 (5 bases). CDR3 length: 14 amino acids. Germline V CDR1 and CDR2: KGHSH, LQKENI. Deletions cut 0 bases from V and 4 bases from J, with 7 bases between. This CDR3 reads CASSPPGVNQPQHF. CDR3 DNA sequence: TGTGCCAGCTCACCACCGGGGGTAAATCAGCCCCAGCATTTT.

This clonotype was counted at least ten times. The CDR3 DNA sequence: TGTGCCAGCAGCTTAAATGAATCAGGCGGAGAGTACGAGCAGTACTTC. It yields the protein CASSLNESGGEYEQYF. The rearrangement uses TRBV7-9 and TRBJ2-7; D is unresolved. V lost 2 bases to trimming and J lost 4 bases, with 18 bases between them. Germline V lookup: CDR1 SEHNR, CDR2 FQNEAQ (reference sequence). CDR3 length: 16 amino acids.

V gene TRBV6-1 combines with J gene TRBJ2-4; weak D call: TRBD2 (6 bases). The V gene lost 6 bases and the J gene lost 3 bases, with 15 bases spanning the gap. The germline V gene encodes CDR1 MNHNS and CDR2 SASEGT. The CDR3 spans 15 residues. The CDR3 sequence: CASSRTNLDKNIQYF. The CDR3 coding sequence is TGTGCCAGCAGCAGGACTAATCTGGACAAAAACATTCAGTACTTC.

This clonotype was observed many times. The chain links TRBV11-1 to TRBJ2-2; D gene uncertain. Germline V CDR1 and CDR2: SGHAT, FQDESV (reference sequence). This CDR3 is 13 amino acids long. The ends were cut back, 5 bases at V and 6 bases at J, with 10 bases in the middle. This chain's CDR3 is CASSRNEPGELFF. CDR3 bases: TGTGCCAGCAGCCGAAACGAGCCCGGGGAGCTGTTTTTT.

The rearrangement joins TRBV12-3 or TRBV12-4 to TRBJ1-4; possibly TRBD1 for D (5 bases). Trimming pared 4 bases from V and 7 bases from J, leaving 10 bases between. The CDR3 contains 13 residues. CDR3 coding DNA: TGTGCCAGCAGTTCCACCGGGGGTGAAAAACTGTTTTTT. Amino acids: CASSSTGGEKLFF.

The table lists this clonotype with a few counts. The J gene is TRBJ2-3, the V gene TRBV29-1; 9 bases line up with TRBD2. V dropped 1 base and J dropped 3; count of bases not matched to a gene: 8. The CDR3 consists of 16 residues. Germline assignment: CDR1 SQVTM and CDR2 ANQGSEA. The CDR3 reads CSVEGGSGSVTDTQYF. Written as DNA, the CDR3 is TGCAGCGTTGAAGGGGGTAGCGGGAGTGTTACAGATACGCAGTATTTT.

The table lists this clonotype with a few counts. This rearrangement joins TRBV7-9 to TRBJ2-1; the match to TRBD1 covers 9 bases. The CDR3 covers 15 residues. V shed 6 bases and J 3 bases; nucleotides not matched to a gene: 6. CDR1 is SEHNR, CDR2 FQNEAQ, per germline (reference sequence). The CDR3 bases are TGTGCCAGCAGACCAGGGACAGGGATCTACAATGAGCAGTTCTTC. Translated, it gives CASRPGTGIYNEQFF.